The 19 T cell receptor beta chains given below trace back to one sample, sequenced in a study of blood T cell repertoires in COVID-19. Sequenced by immunoSEQ multiplex PCR; TCRdb stores in-frame clones only, minus some. The sample includes about 100,000 clones, approximately 92% of them seen just once. The specimen sequenced was peripheral blood. The source of these receptors is a man aged 50-59 years with active COVID-19.

The chain carries TRBV3-1 (or the pseudogene TRBV3-2) and TRBJ2-7, with 8 positions matching TRBD1. The junction had 11 bases not matched to a gene; V was cut back by 4 bases and J by 6 bases. The CDR3 length is 15 residues. Germline V gene sequence: CDR1 LGHDT, CDR2 YNNKEL (reference sequence). The CDR3 protein is CASSPLSRTGLEQYF. CDR3 in DNA: TGTGCCAGCAGCCCCCTCTCCAGGACAGGGCTCGAGCAGTACTTC.

This rearrangement joins TRBV10-3 to TRBJ1-3, with D uncertain. CDR1 and CDR2 from the germline V gene are ENHRY and SYGVKD. This CDR3 is 16 amino acids long. V was shortened by 2 bases and J by 0 bases, with 11 bases between the two germline ends. The CDR3 spells CAISEGPKSSGNTIYF. The CDR3 region has the DNA TGTGCCATCAGTGAGGGGCCGAAGAGCTCTGGAAACACCATATATTTT.

The chain carries TRBV6-5 and TRBJ1-4, with 7 bases lining up with TRBD1. The CDR3 covers 15 residues. The trim removed 5 bases at V and 7 bases at J, leaving 10 bases unmatched. Germline CDR1 is MNHEY and CDR2 is SVGAGI. CDR3 residues: CASSTLRGEGEKLFF. The CDR3 DNA reads as TGTGCCAGCAGTACTCTCAGGGGGGAAGGTGAAAAACTGTTTTTT.

V gene TRBV9 combines with J gene TRBJ1-2, with a possible D match to TRBD1 (6 bases). Per the germline V gene, CDR1 is SGDLS and CDR2 is YYNGEE. Trimming removed 3 bases from V and 1 base from J, with 13 bases in between. The CDR3 contains 15 residues. This CDR3 reads CASSGIVRGNYGYTF. The DNA of the CDR3 is TGTGCCAGCAGCGGGATAGTCAGGGGTAACTATGGCTACACCTTC.

The rearrangement joins TRBV4-2 to TRBJ2-7; 7 bases line up with TRBD2. The germline CDR1 and CDR2 sequences are LGHNA and YNFKEQ. V shed 0 bases and J 0 bases; nucleotides not matched to a gene: 17. This CDR3 is 20 amino acids long. The CDR3 region is CASSQEWPGGAGDPSYEQYF. In DNA form, the CDR3 reads TGTGCCAGCAGCCAAGAATGGCCCGGCGGGGCGGGAGATCCCTCCTACGAGCAGTACTTC.

The rearrangement links TRBV27 to TRBJ2-7; 8 positions match TRBD1. Germline CDR1 MNHEY, CDR2 SMNVEV (reference sequence). The trim removed 6 bases at V and 0 bases at J, leaving 4 bases unmatched. This CDR3 is built from 14 residues. CDR3 sequence (DNA): TGTGCCAGCAGGCGGACAGGGAGCTCCTACGAGCAGTACTTC. Residues: CASRRTGSSYEQYF.

The J gene is TRBJ1-1, the V gene TRBV7-3; D remains ambiguous. Germline V gene sequence: CDR1 SGHTA, CDR2 FQGTGA. CDR3 length equals 13 residues. Trimming shortened V by 5 bases and J by 1 base, and 8 bases separated the two germline ends. The CDR3 region has the DNA TGTGCCAGCAGCCCTCAGGAGAACACTGAAGCTTTCTTT. Translation: CASSPQENTEAFF. The full variable domain, its missing parts supplied by reference TRBV7-3 and TRBJ1-1, is GAGVSQTPSNKVTEKGKYVELRCDPISGHTALYWYRQSLGQGPEFLIYFQGTGAADDSGLPNDRFFAVRPEGSVSTLKIQRTERGDSAVYLCASSPQENTEAFFGQGTRLTVV.

This CDR3 is CASSLDRIQYF. The CDR3 region has the DNA TGCGCCAGCAGCTTGGACAGGATACAGTATTTT. The rearrangement uses TRBV5-1 and TRBJ2-3, with D possibly matching TRBD1 (5 bases). This CDR3 is built from 11 residues. Trimming took off 0 bases at V and 12 bases at J, with 8 bases between the two ends. The germline gives CDR1 SGHRS, CDR2 YFSETQ. Variable domain in full (rest from reference TRBV5-1 and TRBJ2-3): KAGVTQTPRYLIKTRGQQVTLSCSPISGHRSVSWYQQTPGQGLQFLFEYFSETQRNKGNFPGRFSGRQFSNSRSEMNVSTLELGDSALYLCASSLDRIQYFGPGTRLTVL.

As DNA, the CDR3 is TGTGCCAGCAGTGAACTAGCAAACACCATATATTTT. As protein: CASSELANTIYF. The chain recombines TRBV6-1 with TRBJ1-3; unclear D gene. The CDR3 loop spans 12 amino acids. Germline V gene lookup returns CDR1 MNHNS and CDR2 SASEGT. Trimming cost V 2 bases and J 6 bases, with 5 bases left between them.

The V and J genes are TRBV7-3 and TRBJ2-1; TRBD2 matches 10 bases. The germline V gene has CDR1 SGHTA and CDR2 FQGTGA. J lost 4 bases, V lost 2 bases, and 2 bases had no gene match. This CDR3 has 15 amino acids. The CDR3 region is CASSLGAGGYNEQFF. The DNA of the CDR3 is TGTGCCAGCAGCTTAGGAGCGGGAGGGTACAATGAGCAGTTCTTC.

In this sample, this clone turned up once. The V gene is TRBV9, the J gene TRBJ2-7; D remains ambiguous. The germline CDR1 and CDR2 sequences are SGDLS and YYNGEE. The CDR3 is 14 residues long. Trimming took off 0 bases at V and 0 bases at J, with 7 bases between the two ends. CDR3 sequence (DNA): TGTGCCAGCAGCGTAGTTCCTAGCTCCTACGAGCAGTACTTC. Amino acid sequence: CASSVVPSSYEQYF.

The rearrangement links TRBV5-1 to TRBJ1-2; 7 bases fit TRBD1. Germline CDR1 reads SGHRS; CDR2 reads YFSETQ. The V segment lost 5 bases and the J segment 6 bases; nucleotides outside the gene matches: 7. The CDR3 has 13 residues. The CDR3 nucleotides read TGCGCCAGCAGTACGAGGCAGGGGGATGGCTACACCTTC. Residues: CASSTRQGDGYTF.

This clone was recorded a few times. A junction boundary mismatches the germline segment, possibly from a read error. The chain links TRBV6-7 to TRBJ2-7; 11 nucleotides align to TRBD2. TRBV6-7 is identified as an open reading frame with a role that is uncertain. CDR3 length equals 11 residues. The CDR3: CASSRKLAGAF. The CDR3 bases are TGTGCCAGCAGTCGAAAACTAGCGGGAGCCTTC.

The rearrangement joins TRBV7-9 to TRBJ1-1; 10 bases match TRBD1. CDR1 SEHNR and CDR2 FQNEAQ come from the germline V gene (reference sequence). V was clipped by 5 bases and J by 4 bases; unmatched bases: 10. The CDR3 sequence is 16 residues long. In DNA form, the CDR3 reads TGTGCCAGCAGCGGACCGACAGGGGGCTTGGGCACTGAAGCTTTCTTT. Translating it yields CASSGPTGGLGTEAFF.

The chain employs TRBV28 and TRBJ2-4; TRBD1 aligns across 9 bases. The V gene's germline CDR1 is MDHEN and CDR2 SYDVKM. CDR3 length: 11 residues. With V trimmed by 11 bases and J by 15 bases, 11 bases remained unmatched. The CDR3 reads CAVTGGTLPYF. In nucleotides, the CDR3 is TGTGCCGTGACAGGGGGAACCCTACCGTACTTC.

The chain carries TRBV10-3 and TRBJ2-7, with TRBD1 identical over 10 bases. In germline, CDR1 is ENHRY, CDR2 SYGVKD. Trimming removed 9 bases from V and 6 bases from J; junction bases left unmatched: 14. The CDR3 sequence is 15 residues long. The chain's CDR3 is CAIRDGPGTGVEQYF. The DNA of the CDR3 is TGTGCCATTCGAGACGGGCCCGGGACAGGGGTCGAGCAGTACTTC.

The chain carries TRBV11-2 and TRBJ1-1; tentatively, D is TRBD1 (5 bases). This CDR3 is built from 14 residues. The germline V and J ends were trimmed by 5 bases and 5 bases, with 15 bases remaining between them. The germline V gene has CDR1 SGHAT and CDR2 FQNNGV. In DNA form, the CDR3 reads TGTGCCAGCAGCCTGTTGACGGGGGGTACTGAAGCTTTCTTT. Translation: CASSLLTGGTEAFF.

The genes are TRBV11-2 and TRBJ1-2, with D possibly TRBD1 on 5 matching bases. In germline, CDR1 is SGHAT, CDR2 FQNNGV. V was pared by 5 bases and J by 5 bases, with 15 bases between. The CDR3 consists of 14 residues. The CDR3 spells CASSPSAGTYGYTF. Here the CDR3 DNA reads TGTGCCAGCAGCCCATCCGCAGGGACTTATGGCTACACCTTC.

This chain uses TRBV5-1 with TRBJ2-1, with D perhaps TRBD2 (6 bases). V gave up 4 bases and J gave up 4 bases, with 15 bases separating them. CDR1 SGHRS and CDR2 YFSETQ come from the germline V gene. The CDR3 length is 15 residues. The CDR3 nucleotides read TGCGCCAGCAGCCGTACTAGCACAGATTACAATGAGCAGTTCTTC. It codes for CASSRTSTDYNEQFF.